This T cell receptor beta chain came from a study of graft-versus-host responses after intestinal transplantation. Looking at the study overall: The transplants performed in recipients were multivisceral, liver-intestinal, or isolated intestinal. Findings and caveats of the study: Allograft clonal ratios (graft-versus-host to host-versus-graft) were high in patients who had graft-donor T cell macrochimerism. Researchers found GvH clones in recipient marrow, and some showed up first in ileum or blood.

Comments on this clone: The antigen remains unidentified.

CDR1 is SEHNR and CDR2 is FQNEAQ in the germline V gene (reference sequence). This CDR3 comprises 14 residues. Unmatched junction bases numbered 6, after V lost 4 bases and J lost 4 bases. Clones were sequenced by immunoSEQ multiplex PCR, and TCRdb holds only the in-frame ones, with some missing. Found here are over 70,000 clones, roughly four fifths of them singletons; the top ten hold about 17%. This sequence was found in a human donor who received an intestinal transplant. The chain carries TRBV7-9 and TRBJ2-5; TRBD1 agrees at 7 bases. The source was unstimulated CD8+ T cells sorted from spleen or lymph node cells, collected before intestinal transplant. The DNA for the CDR3 is TGTGCCAGCAGCTCAGCACAGGGGACAGAGACCCAGTACTTC. This gives the protein CASSSAQGTETQYF.